This T cell receptor beta chain was sequenced for a study of Tregs in tolerant kidney transplant recipients. Study as a whole: Mixed chimerism was transient after nonmyeloablative marrow transplants from related graft donors.

Whole-study findings and limits: Expanding Tregs on activated donor B cells appeared to best identify donor-specific TCRbeta clones. No direct test of biological reproducibility was done here.

As to this clone: What it recognizes is unknown.

This table comes from immunoSEQ multiplex PCR, and its TCRdb copy is limited to in-frame clones, with some not included. The sample carries 95,000 to 120,000 clones, 90% recorded once. The CDR3 runs 16 residues. V shed 2 bases and J 5 bases; nucleotides not matched to a gene: 8. Germline CDR1 is ENHRY and CDR2 is SYGVKD. V usage is TRBV10-3 and J usage is TRBJ2-1; TRBD2 aligns across 8 bases. The material was CD4+ T cells from blood, obtained before the transplant. This receptor was taken from a human donor who received a combined kidney and bone marrow transplant. CDR3 loop: CAISEGGSGKDNEQFF. CDR3 DNA sequence: TGTGCCATCAGTGAGGGGGGTAGCGGGAAAGACAATGAGCAGTTCTTC.